This TCR beta chain was obtained from a study of blood T cell repertoires in COVID-19. Method: immunoSEQ multiplex PCR; TCRdb's copy keeps in-frame clones and lacks some. This table has 240,000 or so clones, more than 80% appearing once. V gave up 1 base and J gave up 1 base, with 11 bases separating them. Germline V CDR1 and CDR2: SGDLS, YYNGEE. The CDR3 covers 15 residues. V and J are TRBV9 and TRBJ1-2, with D perhaps matching TRBD1 (6 bases). The sequenced sample consisted of PBMCs or T cells enriched from blood (not recorded which). The receptor's source is a man aged 45-65 years who had been exposed to COVID-19. CDR3 coding DNA: TGTGCCAGCAGCGTATCAGGGGCGAATAACTATGGCTACACCTTC. Protein sequence: CASSVSGANNYGYTF.